The 20 T cell receptor beta chains given below trace back to one sample, sequenced in a study of OX40 agonist ivuxolimab in advanced cancers. The protocol was immunoSEQ multiplex PCR, while the TCRdb copy is restricted to in-frame clones and leaves out a portion. The sample lists 95,000 to 150,000 clones, around 95% occurring once. Sequencing used CD4+ or CD8+ T cells sorted from blood, obtained in a trial of the OX40 agonist ivuxolimab. Every receptor here comes from an adult with an advanced solid tumor such as melanoma, head and neck, liver or kidney cancer.

The chain combines TRBV27 with TRBJ2-7; D is undetermined. Germline CDR1 is MNHEY and CDR2 is SMNVEV (reference sequence). The CDR3 runs 14 residues. V was shortened by 4 bases and J by 4 bases, with 14 bases between the two germline ends. The CDR3 DNA sequence: TGTGCCAGCAGTTCTAATGCGAACGGGTACGAGCAGTACTTC. Translated: CASSSNANGYEQYF.

The chain links TRBV5-1 to TRBJ2-2; a weak D match, TRBD2 (5 bases). V gave up 4 bases and J gave up 0 bases, with 16 bases separating them. The CDR3 totals 17 residues. CDR1 is SGHRS, CDR2 YFSETQ, per germline. The CDR3 here is CASSLEGYSANTGELFF. The CDR3, as DNA: TGCGCCAGCAGCCTAGAAGGGTATAGCGCGAACACCGGGGAGCTGTTTTTT.

The chain employs TRBV28 and TRBJ2-3; 8 bases map to TRBD2. After removal of 4 bases from V and 2 bases from J, the junction contained 8 bases not matched to a gene. This CDR3 has 16 residues. Germline CDR1 and CDR2: MDHEN and SYDVKM. CDR3 sequence reads: CASSSSARGDTDTQYF. CDR3 DNA sequence: TGTGCCAGCAGTTCCTCTGCGCGGGGGGACACAGATACGCAGTATTTT. Variable domain in full (rest from reference TRBV28 and TRBJ2-3): DVKVTQSSRYLVKRTGEKVFLECVQDMDHENMFWYRQDPGLGLRLIYFSYDVKMKEKGDIPEGYSVSREKKERFSLILESASTNQTSMYLCASSSSARGDTDTQYFGPGTRLTVL.

The CDR3 bases are TGTGCCAGCTCAACTACAACGGGAGGCTACACAGATACGCAGTATTTT. The encoded protein is CASSTTTGGYTDTQYF. The V gene is TRBV18, the J gene TRBJ2-3, with TRBD2 identical over 7 bases. CDR1 is KGHSH and CDR2 is LQKENI in the germline V gene. V dropped 5 bases and J dropped 2; count of bases not matched to a gene: 10. The CDR3 is 16 residues long.

The chain combines TRBV9 with TRBJ1-2; a possible D gene is TRBD1 (5 bases). The CDR3 has 16 amino acids. The V end was cut by 4 bases, the J end by 1 base, with 17 bases between. Germline CDR1 SGDLS, CDR2 YYNGEE. CDR3 coding DNA: TGTGCCAGCAGCCCCGGGGGGGGACCTCTTAACTATGGCTACACCTTC. It is translated as CASSPGGGPLNYGYTF.

The rearrangement links TRBV6-4 to TRBJ1-2; 8 bases match TRBD1. Germline-derived CDR1 and CDR2 are MRHNA and SNTAGT. J was trimmed by 8 bases and V by 0 bases; bases with no gene match: 17. The CDR3 has 18 amino acids. CDR3 sequence: CASSDSTTGQGRLSGYTF. CDR3 DNA sequence: TGTGCCAGCAGTGACTCTACAACCGGACAGGGAAGACTTAGCGGCTACACCTTC.

This chain links TRBV27 with TRBJ2-7; TRBD2 matches at 13 bases. V gave up 2 bases and J gave up 2 bases; unmatched junction bases: 12. The CDR3 spans 19 residues. CDR1 and CDR2 from the germline V gene are MNHEY and SMNVEV (reference sequence). The CDR3 DNA reads TGTGCCAGCAGTTTAAGAACCGGGACTAGCGGGACCCTCGCCTACGAGCAGTACTTC. It encodes CASSLRTGTSGTLAYEQYF.

This chain joins TRBV4-3 and TRBJ1-1; possibly TRBD1 for D (5 bases). Deletions cut 1 base from V and 7 bases from J, with 13 bases between. The CDR3 totals 14 residues. Germline V gene sequence: CDR1 LGHNA, CDR2 YSLEER. CDR3 in DNA: TGCGCCAGCAGCCAAGCAGGGCAGGGCGGTGAAGCTTTCTTT. Translated, it gives CASSQAGQGGEAFF.

The chain uses TRBV9 and TRBJ1-3; TRBD1 matches at 7 bases. Germline values: CDR1 SGDLS, CDR2 YYNGEE. The length of the CDR3 is 15 residues. The J segment lost 4 bases and the V segment lost 5 bases, leaving 9 bases of the junction unmatched. DNA for the CDR3: TGTGCCAGCAGACAGGGGTCCGGGGCCGGAAACACCATATATTTT. Protein: CASRQGSGAGNTIYF. The entire variable domain, with the rest obtained from reference TRBV9 and TRBJ1-3, is as follows: DSGVTQTPKHLITATGQRVTLRCSPRSGDLSVYWYQQSLDQGLQFLIQYYNGEERAKGNILERFSAQQFPDLHSELNLSSLELGDSALYFCASRQGSGAGNTIYFGEGSWLTVV.

The gene calls are TRBV7-8 and TRBJ1-1; 9 nucleotides match TRBD1. V trimming: 5 bases; J trimming: 11 bases; junction bases outside the gene matches: 6. Germline V gene lookup returns CDR1 SGHVS and CDR2 FQNEAQ. The CDR3 has 12 residues. In nucleotides, the CDR3 is TGTGCCAGCAGCCAAACCGGGACAGGGGCTTTCTTT. It yields the protein CASSQTGTGAFF.

This chain joins TRBV9 and TRBJ2-6; D is unresolved. The V end lost 4 bases, the J end lost 2 bases, and 10 bases lay between the germline ends. The length of the CDR3 is 15 residues. Germline V gives CDR1 SGDLS, CDR2 YYNGEE. CDR3 amino acids: CASSPQQPGANVLTF. DNA of the CDR3: TGTGCCAGCAGCCCCCAGCAACCTGGGGCCAACGTCCTGACTTTC.

The V and J genes are TRBV14 and TRBJ2-3, with D perhaps given as TRBD1 or TRBD2 (5 bases each). CDR3 length equals 17 residues. V gave up 0 bases and J gave up 0 bases, with 13 bases separating them. The germline V gene encodes CDR1 SGHDN and CDR2 FVKESK. CDR3 nucleotides: TGTGCCAGCAGCCAAGATCATGGGGGTACTAGCACAGATACGCAGTATTTT. Encoded protein: CASSQDHGGTSTDTQYF.

This rearrangement joins TRBV5-1 to TRBJ2-7; possibly TRBD1 for D (6 bases). The CDR3 spans 14 residues. The germline gives CDR1 SGHRS, CDR2 YFSETQ. Trimming took 5 bases from V and 0 from J, leaving 12 bases between them. The CDR3 loop is CASRGQPSSYEQYF. The CDR3 DNA reads as TGCGCCAGCAGAGGACAGCCCAGCTCCTACGAGCAGTACTTC.

This CDR3 is CASSIPLNSGGTDTQYF. The CDR3 bases are TGTGCCAGTAGTATACCCCTAAATAGCGGGGGCACAGATACGCAGTATTTT. This chain connects TRBV19 to TRBJ2-3; 8 nucleotides match TRBD2. Per the germline V gene, CDR1 is LNHDA and CDR2 is SQIVND (reference sequence). With 2 bases clipped from V and 1 base from J, the junction kept 8 bases outside the gene matches. The CDR3 sequence is 17 residues long.

The rearrangement links TRBV6-5 to TRBJ2-5; 11 positions agree with TRBD1. This CDR3 contains 15 residues. Germline values: CDR1 MNHEY, CDR2 SVGAGI. V was pared by 6 bases and J by 1 base, with 4 bases of the junction left unmatched. In DNA, the CDR3 is TGTGCCAGCAGGCGGGACAGGGGGTCCCAAGAGACCCAGTACTTC. Its translation: CASRRDRGSQETQYF.

The rearrangement uses TRBV7-2 and TRBJ2-5; D is unclear. The V gene's germline CDR1 is SGHTA and CDR2 FQGNSA. Trimming stripped 5 bases from V and 5 bases from J, with 15 bases between. The CDR3 has 14 residues. DNA for the CDR3: TGTGCCAGCAGCCCGGATAGAGGATGGGAGACCCAGTACTTC. Translated, it gives CASSPDRGWETQYF.

The chain links TRBV19 to TRBJ2-4, with TRBD1 as a possible D gene (6 bases). V gave up 5 bases and J gave up 0 bases, with 14 bases separating them. CDR3 size: 16 residues. Germline assignment: CDR1 LNHDA and CDR2 SQIVND (reference sequence). The CDR3 DNA reads TGTGCCAGTAGTCCCGACAGGAACGTAGCCAAAAACATTCAGTACTTC. The encoded protein is CASSPDRNVAKNIQYF.

This chain uses TRBV19 with TRBJ1-2; D perhaps matches TRBD1 (5 bases). V lost 8 bases and J lost 4, with 14 bases in between. Germline V gene sequence: CDR1 LNHDA, CDR2 SQIVND (reference sequence). The CDR3 loop spans 13 amino acids. The CDR3 nucleotides are TGTGCCAGTCACCCGGGGGTCAGCTATGGCTACACCTTC. It encodes CASHPGVSYGYTF.

This rearrangement joins TRBV7-8 to TRBJ2-7; D gene ambiguous. The V and J ends lost 3 bases and 6 bases respectively, with 18 bases between them. CDR1 and CDR2 from the germline V gene are SGHVS and FQNEAQ. CDR3 size: 15 residues. This CDR3 is CASSFRADRASEQYF. CDR3 sequence (DNA): TGTGCCAGCAGCTTTAGAGCTGACCGAGCCTCCGAGCAGTACTTC.

CDR3 region: CASSLQENYGYTF. CDR3 in DNA: TGTGCCAGCAGTCTACAGGAGAATTATGGCTACACCTTC. The V call is TRBV27, the J call TRBJ1-2; D perhaps matches TRBD1 (5 bases). Germline-derived CDR1 and CDR2 are MNHEY and SMNVEV (reference sequence). Trimming took off 5 bases at V and 5 bases at J, with 12 bases between the two ends. This CDR3 has 13 residues.